A single sample gave rise to the 18 T cell receptor beta chains below, sequenced in a study of cytomegalovirus exposure and HLA in healthy donors. This PCR relied on a set of 60 Vbeta primers and 13 Jbeta primers. Using immunoSEQ multiplex PCR, the repertoire was profiled, and TCRdb retains in-frame clones only, with some absent. The sample lists some 130,000 clones; roughly 80% were seen once. The sequenced material came from PBMCs. These receptors were collected from a man aged 30 to 45 in good health and CMV-seronegative.

The genes are TRBV27 and TRBJ1-2; D is unresolved. V gave up 5 bases and J gave up 8 bases, with 21 bases separating them. Germline loops: CDR1 MNHEY, CDR2 SMNVEV (reference sequence). The CDR3 length is 15 residues. As DNA, the CDR3 is TGTGCCAGCAGTCCTCCAGGCGAACCTCTCCTGGGCTACACCTTC. It specifies CASSPPGEPLLGYTF.

This clone was seen only once. V is TRBV27 and J is TRBJ2-3, with 7 positions matching TRBD2. J was trimmed by 2 bases and V by 0 bases; bases with no gene match: 26. The CDR3 consists of 23 residues. The germline V gene encodes CDR1 MNHEY and CDR2 SMNVEV (reference sequence). CDR3 amino acids: CASSLSRWSSGQIGRGFTDTQYF. The CDR3 nucleotides are TGTGCCAGCAGTTTATCCAGGTGGAGTAGCGGGCAAATAGGCCGGGGATTCACAGATACGCAGTATTTT.

This chain joins TRBV19 and TRBJ1-2; a weak D match, TRBD1 (6 bases). This CDR3 is 14 amino acids long. V was trimmed by 5 bases and J by 4 bases, leaving 14 bases between them. CDR1 is LNHDA, CDR2 SQIVND, per germline (reference sequence). Written as DNA, the CDR3 is TGTGCCAGTAGTCCCCTCCCAGGGGCCTATGGCTACACCTTC. Protein product: CASSPLPGAYGYTF.

This chain connects TRBV7-9 to TRBJ2-3; 9 nucleotides match TRBD1. V was clipped by 5 bases and J by 3 bases; unmatched bases: 6. Germline V gene sequence: CDR1 SEHNR, CDR2 FQNEAQ (reference sequence). This CDR3 spans 15 amino acids. The CDR3 protein is CASSLGQGRTDTQYF. CDR3 coding DNA: TGTGCCAGCAGCCTGGGACAGGGTAGAACAGATACGCAGTATTTT.

Concerning this clone: In the same sample, other DNA sequences code for this CDR3. This rearrangement joins TRBV19 to TRBJ2-7, with a tentative D call TRBD2 (5 bases). The CDR3 has 12 amino acids. V shed 5 bases and J shed 3 bases, with 8 bases lying between them. CDR1 is LNHDA and CDR2 is SQIVND in the germline V gene (reference sequence). The CDR3 region is CASSGGSYEQYF. The CDR3 DNA reads as TGTGCCAGTAGTGGAGGAAGCTACGAGCAGTACTTC. Full variable domain (remainder filled in from reference TRBV19 and TRBJ2-7): DGGITQSPKYLFRKEGQNVTLSCEQNLNHDAMYWYRQDPGQGLRLIYYSQIVNDFQKGDIAEGYSVSREKKESFPLTVTSAQKNPTAFYLCASSGGSYEQYFGPGTRLTVT.

This chain joins TRBV2 and TRBJ2-7; D unresolved. Germline assignment: CDR1 SNHLY and CDR2 FYNNEI. CDR3 length: 15 amino acids. V was shortened by 2 bases and J by 0 bases, with 11 bases between the two germline ends. CDR3 sequence reads: CASSELPANSYEQYF. The CDR3 nucleotides read TGTGCCAGCAGTGAACTGCCAGCGAACTCCTACGAGCAGTACTTC.

For this clone: This sample also contains other DNA sequences that code for the same CDR3. The chain is built from TRBV18 and TRBJ1-1; 9 bases match TRBD1. With V trimmed by 0 bases and J by 4 bases, 3 bases remained unmatched. Germline loops: CDR1 KGHSH, CDR2 LQKENI. This CDR3 comprises 15 residues. The CDR3 DNA is TGTGCCAGCTCACCACCGGGACAGGGCGGCACTGAAGCTTTCTTT. Amino acid sequence: CASSPPGQGGTEAFF. The full variable domain, completed using reference TRBV18 and TRBJ1-1, is NAGVMQNPRHLVRRRGQEARLRCSPMKGHSHVYWYRQLPEEGLKFMVYLQKENIIDESGMPKERFSAEFPKEGPSILRIQQVVRGDSAAYFCASSPPGQGGTEAFFGQGTRLTVV.

The chain couples TRBV7-2 to TRBJ2-6; D not resolved. The CDR3 covers 16 residues. With 3 bases removed from V and 0 bases from J, the gap between germline ends came to 9 bases. Per germline, CDR1 SGHTA and CDR2 FQGNSA. DNA of the CDR3: TGTGCCAGCAGCTTTCACAGAAGCTCTGGGGCCAACGTCCTGACTTTC. Protein product: CASSFHRSSGANVLTF. The complete variable domain, with remaining parts taken from reference TRBV7-2 and TRBJ2-6, reads GAGVSQSPSNKVTEKGKDVELRCDPISGHTALYWYRQSLGQGLEFLIYFQGNSAPDKSGLPSDRFSAERTGGSVSTLTIQRTQQEDSAVYLCASSFHRSSGANVLTFGAGSRLTVL.

This clone was counted only a few times. J is TRBJ1-6 and V is TRBV10-3; 8 nucleotides align to TRBD1. Trimming took 7 bases from V and 8 from J; bases not matched to a gene: 4. The CDR3 contains 13 residues. CDR1 and CDR2 (germline): ENHRY, SYGVKD. The CDR3 DNA follows: TGTGCCATCACCAAGGACAGGGATTCACCCCTCCACTTT. Its translation is CAITKDRDSPLHF.

The chain employs TRBV11-2 and TRBJ2-7, with D unclear. The CDR3 length is 14 residues. Germline CDR1 is SGHAT and CDR2 is FQNNGV. Trimming left V 1 base short and J 3 bases short, with 10 bases between. The CDR3 DNA reads TGTGCCAGCAGCTTAGGCCCCCGAGACTACGAGCAGTACTTC. Its translation: CASSLGPRDYEQYF.

The V gene is TRBV5-1, the J gene TRBJ2-5, with 10 nucleotides matching TRBD1. Germline assignment: CDR1 SGHRS and CDR2 YFSETQ. V lost 4 bases to trimming and J lost 3 bases; unmatched junction nucleotides: 6. The length of the CDR3 is 15 residues. CDR3 protein: CASSATGGGEETQYF. The CDR3 DNA reads as TGCGCCAGCAGCGCGACAGGGGGCGGGGAAGAGACCCAGTACTTC.

A few counts support this clone. The CDR3 coding sequence is TGTGCCAGCAGACCTGGGGGGGCTTATACGCAGTATTTT. It is translated as CASRPGGAYTQYF. The chain couples TRBV6-5 to TRBJ2-3; a weak D match, TRBD2 (7 bases). The V gene lost 6 bases and the J gene lost 7 bases, with 14 bases spanning the gap. This CDR3 contains 13 residues. From germline, CDR1 is MNHEY and CDR2 SVGAGI.

V usage is TRBV28 and J usage is TRBJ1-2; TRBD1 might be the D (5 bases). The CDR3 has 12 residues. The ends were cut back, 8 bases at V and 13 bases at J, with 20 bases in the middle. CDR1 MDHEN and CDR2 SYDVKM come from the germline V gene. The CDR3 DNA reads TGTGCCAGCTCCACCCCCTCCGGGGACTCCACCTTC. Protein: CASSTPSGDSTF.

The chain uses TRBV18 and TRBJ1-4, with 8 bases that match TRBD1. The germline V gene has CDR1 KGHSH and CDR2 LQKENI. The V segment lost 1 base and the J segment 7 bases; nucleotides outside the gene matches: 8. This CDR3 comprises 16 residues. The CDR3, as DNA: TGTGCCAGCTCACCACGCTCCGGGACAGGAGTTGAAAAACTGTTTTTT. This codes for CASSPRSGTGVEKLFF.

The chain employs TRBV5-1 and TRBJ2-3; D uncertain. Germline CDR1 and CDR2: SGHRS and YFSETQ. The length of the CDR3 is 15 residues. V lost 2 bases, J lost 4 bases, and 14 bases lay in between. This CDR3 reads CASSFTGVIADTQYF. The DNA for the CDR3 is TGCGCCAGCAGCTTTACGGGTGTGATCGCAGATACGCAGTATTTT.

This clone occurred a few times. The chain combines TRBV7-9 with TRBJ1-1; unclear D gene. Germline V gives CDR1 SEHNR, CDR2 FQNEAQ (reference sequence). The CDR3 extends over 12 amino acids. V lost 5 bases to trimming and J lost 7 bases, with 11 bases between them. For the CDR3, the DNA is TGTGCCAGCAGCGTACAGTTCGGTGAAGCTTTCTTT. This sequence encodes CASSVQFGEAFF.

The chain joins TRBV7-6 to TRBJ2-1; the match to TRBD2 covers 7 bases. Germline trimming cut 3 bases from V and 5 bases from J; bases unmatched to any gene: 4. CDR1 is SGHVS, CDR2 FNYEAQ, per germline. The CDR3 has 14 residues. CDR3 DNA sequence: TGTGCCAGCAGCTTCTGGCTAGCGGACAATGAGCAGTTCTTC. Translated, it gives CASSFWLADNEQFF.

This clone has a handful of counts. J is TRBJ2-7 and V is TRBV7-9, with D perhaps matching TRBD2 (5 bases). From germline, CDR1 is SEHNR and CDR2 FQNEAQ (reference sequence). The CDR3 runs to 14 residues. Trimming shortened V by 3 bases and J by 3 bases, and 12 bases separated the two germline ends. In DNA, the CDR3 is TGTGCCAGCAGCTTTTATAGTCGGGACTACGAGCAGTACTTC. Amino acids: CASSFYSRDYEQYF.